This T cell receptor (beta chain) is drawn from a study of cytomegalovirus exposure and HLA in healthy donors. Study-wide points: Reports credit the classifier with highly specific, highly sensitive diagnosis of cytomegalovirus status. Researchers reported that a few CMV-associated chains were confirmed in vitro as CMV antigen-specific. TCR clusters originating in the first cohort tended to co-occur in the roughly 120 validation repertoires, according to a later analysis.

Using immunoSEQ multiplex PCR, the repertoire was profiled, and TCRdb retains in-frame clones only, with some absent. The repertoire includes about 140,000 clones, approximately 85% of them detected once, and under 1.5% sits in the top ten. Separate from the roughly 720-subject first cohort was the approximately 120-subject validation cohort, to which the donors belonged. CDR1 is LGHNA and CDR2 is YNFKEQ in the germline V gene. This CDR3 region has 14 residues. The V gene end was trimmed by 3 bases and the J gene end by 8 bases; junction bases not matched to a gene: 4. Worth noting for this clone: Its antigen is currently unknown.

The V gene is TRBV4-2, the J gene TRBJ1-4; 9 bases agree with TRBD1. The TCR was taken from a young woman in good health and CMV-seronegative. Sequenced material: PBMCs. DNA for the CDR3: TGTGCCAGCAGCCAGGGACAGGGTAAGGAAAAACTGTTTTTT. This gives the protein CASSQGQGKEKLFF.